What follows are 23 T cell receptor beta chains derived from one specimen sequenced in a study of siplizumab effects on memory and regulatory T cells (dated by TCRdb to about 2019). Libraries were made using the immunoSEQ multiplex PCR assay. In its TCRdb copy, this immuneACCESS table keeps in-frame sequences only and misses some clones. Where compared with another copy, unresolved V genes explain less than half of these, and the others have no known cause. For this sample the table gives over 85,000 clones, of which roughly 93% were detected only once. The leading ten clones occupy 5.5% to 7.5% of the sample. The sample taken for sequencing was CD8+ T cells sorted from blood. The receptors originated from a human donor in good health.

This sequence joins TRBV10-1 and TRBJ2-2; unclear D gene. This CDR3 contains 11 residues. Trimming pared 2 bases from V and 6 bases from J, leaving 1 base between. Germline V gives CDR1 WNHNN, CDR2 SYGVQD (reference sequence). This CDR3 reads CASSEAGELFF. The CDR3 region has the DNA TGCGCCAGCAGTGAGGCCGGGGAGCTGTTTTTT.

This chain connects TRBV11-2 to TRBJ2-2, with D uncertain. The CDR3 consists of 15 residues. Deletions cut 1 base from V and 4 bases from J, with 10 bases between. Per the germline V gene, CDR1 is SGHAT and CDR2 is FQNNGV. Here the CDR3 reads CASSLARRITGELFF. The CDR3, as DNA: TGTGCCAGCAGCTTAGCACGTAGGATCACCGGGGAGCTGTTTTTT.

The rearrangement joins TRBV7-2 to TRBJ1-3, with unresolved D. V lost 5 bases, J lost 7 bases, and 12 bases lay in between. Germline CDR1 and CDR2: SGHTA and FQGNSA. CDR3 length equals 13 residues. In nucleotides, the CDR3 is TGTGCCAGCAGCGACCCCCGGGCGAACACCATATATTTT. Translating it yields CASSDPRANTIYF.

The chain is built from TRBV28 and TRBJ2-7; 8 positions agree with TRBD1. CDR3 length: 16 residues. With 2 bases clipped from V and 2 bases from J, the junction kept 8 bases outside the gene matches. Germline-derived CDR1 and CDR2 are MDHEN and SYDVKM. The DNA of the CDR3 is TGTGCCAGCAGTTTAGCGGGACAGGTATACGCCTACGAGCAGTACTTC. Its protein product is CASSLAGQVYAYEQYF.

The chain links TRBV19 to TRBJ2-2; D is possibly TRBD1 (6 bases). Trimming took off 5 bases at V and 7 bases at J, with 14 bases between the two ends. The CDR3 has 14 residues. Germline-derived CDR1 and CDR2 are LNHDA and SQIVND (reference sequence). DNA for the CDR3: TGTGCCAGTAGTGACGACAGGTTGGTCGGGGAGCTGTTTTTT. This translates into CASSDDRLVGELFF.

The J gene is TRBJ1-1, the V gene TRBV6-1; tentative D call: TRBD1 (5 bases). Trimming left V 3 bases short and J 5 bases short, with 13 bases between. This CDR3 contains 14 residues. Germline CDR1 MNHNS, CDR2 SASEGT. The DNA of the CDR3 is TGTGCCAGCAGTGAGGGACTTGTGGGTACTGAAGCTTTCTTT. It specifies CASSEGLVGTEAFF.

This clone was detected only once. This rearrangement joins TRBV7-3 to TRBJ2-1, with 12 nucleotides matching TRBD2. This CDR3 is built from 14 residues. Germline CDR1 reads SGHTA; CDR2 reads FQGTGA. Unmatched junction bases numbered 5, after V lost 5 bases and J lost 9 bases. This CDR3 reads CASSLAGGHSEQFF. DNA for the CDR3: TGTGCCAGCAGCCTAGCGGGGGGGCACAGTGAGCAGTTCTTC.

The chain combines TRBV5-1 with TRBJ2-5; the D gene could be TRBD1 or TRBD2 (5 bases each). V lost 5 bases and J 2 bases, leaving 16 bases between the germline ends. Germline V gene sequence: CDR1 SGHRS, CDR2 YFSETQ. The CDR3 spans 15 residues. CDR3: CASRPVPGPQETQYF. CDR3 bases: TGCGCCAGCAGGCCGGTCCCGGGGCCACAAGAGACCCAGTACTTC.

The V and J genes are TRBV5-1 and TRBJ2-5; TRBD1 is a possible D gene (6 bases). Judging by the DNA end, TRBJ2-7 fits better; the J call may be wrong. CDR3 size: 14 residues. The V gene's germline CDR1 is SGHRS and CDR2 YFSETQ. The CDR3 loop is CASSLEGRGYEQYF. Written as DNA, the CDR3 is TGCGCCAGCAGCTTGGAGGGCAGGGGCTACGAGCAGTACTTC.

The chain couples TRBV5-1 to TRBJ1-2; D is unresolved. The ends were cut back, 0 bases at V and 3 bases at J, with 9 bases in the middle. Looked up from germline, CDR1 is SGHRS and CDR2 is YFSETQ. The CDR3 is 14 residues long. The CDR3 DNA reads TGCGCCAGCAGCTTGGGGGCGGAGGACTATGGCTACACCTTC. This translates into CASSLGAEDYGYTF.

This chain joins TRBV19 and TRBJ2-7, with D possibly being TRBD1 (5 bases). This CDR3 has 18 residues. V was shortened by 7 bases and J by 0 bases, with 25 bases between the two germline ends. CDR1 LNHDA and CDR2 SQIVND come from the germline V gene (reference sequence). The CDR3 nucleotides are TGTGCCAGTACTACACCATCAACTATAGGGGCTGGCTCCTACGAGCAGTACTTC. Its protein is CASTTPSTIGAGSYEQYF.

This clone was counted a single time. CDR3 region: CASSPIATPGNEQFF. The CDR3 DNA follows: TGTGCCAGCAGCCCGATCGCAACCCCCGGCAATGAGCAGTTCTTC. The chain is built from TRBV7-3 and TRBJ2-1; D not resolved. CDR3 length equals 15 residues. V dropped 5 bases and J dropped 6 bases, with 17 bases sitting between them. Germline V CDR1 and CDR2: SGHTA, FQGTGA.

The gene calls are TRBV5-6 and TRBJ1-2; 7 nucleotides line up with TRBD1. V was pared by 0 bases and J by 2 bases, with 4 bases of the junction left unmatched. The germline V gene encodes CDR1 SGHDT and CDR2 YYEEEE. This CDR3 contains 15 residues. This CDR3 reads CASSLVSTGNYGYTF. The CDR3 coding sequence is TGTGCCAGCAGCTTGGTGTCGACAGGGAACTATGGCTACACCTTC.

The J gene is TRBJ1-2, the V gene TRBV6-5; D is perhaps TRBD1 (5 bases). V dropped 2 bases and J dropped 0 bases, with 10 bases sitting between them. Per germline, CDR1 MNHEY and CDR2 SVGAGI. There are 15 residues in the CDR3. The CDR3 nucleotides are TGTGCCAGCAGTTACGACGACAGCTCTAACTATGGCTACACCTTC. It specifies CASSYDDSSNYGYTF.

In its sample, this clone was seen once. The rearrangement links TRBV5-6 to TRBJ2-7; 7 bases line up with TRBD1. CDR1 is SGHDT and CDR2 is YYEEEE in the germline V gene. The CDR3 runs 14 residues. Losses at the gene ends were 4 bases for V and 4 bases for J; bases not matched to a gene: 8. The CDR3 loop reads CASSLDRTEYEQYF. The CDR3 DNA sequence: TGTGCCAGCAGCCTGGACAGGACTGAGTACGAGCAGTACTTC.

The chain uses TRBV27 and TRBJ2-3; TRBD2 matches 12 bases. The length of the CDR3 is 15 residues. The J segment lost 2 bases and the V segment lost 5 bases, leaving 2 bases of the junction unmatched. The germline gives CDR1 MNHEY, CDR2 SMNVEV (reference sequence). The CDR3, as DNA: TGTGCCAGCAGTCCTAGCGGGGGGGACACAGATACGCAGTATTTT. This sequence encodes CASSPSGGDTDTQYF.

This sequence joins TRBV4-1 and TRBJ1-5; D unresolved. CDR1 and CDR2 from the germline V gene are MGHRA and YSYEKL. The CDR3 extends over 15 amino acids. V was trimmed by 0 bases and J by 0 bases, leaving 6 bases between them. CDR3 coding DNA: TGCGCCAGCAGCCAAGATCGCGGTAGCAATCAGCCCCAGCATTTT. Its translation: CASSQDRGSNQPQHF.

This chain uses TRBV19 with TRBJ1-1; a possible D gene is TRBD1 (6 bases). CDR3 length: 16 residues. From germline, CDR1 is LNHDA and CDR2 SQIVND (reference sequence). V was clipped by 6 bases and J by 5 bases, with 22 bases between them. In DNA, the CDR3 is TGTGCCAGTAGACCGTTAACAGGGAAATTTAGGACTGAAGCTTTCTTT. Translated, it gives CASRPLTGKFRTEAFF.

This rearrangement joins TRBV9 to TRBJ2-2; perhaps D is TRBD1 or TRBD2 (5 bases each). Trimming removed 2 bases from V and 0 bases from J, with 14 bases in between. This CDR3 spans 17 amino acids. Germline CDR1 SGDLS, CDR2 YYNGEE. For the CDR3, the DNA is TGTGCCAGCAGCGTCACCCCGGGACGGACGAACACCGGGGAGCTGTTTTTT. Encoded protein: CASSVTPGRTNTGELFF.

The CDR3 nucleotides read TGCAGCGTTGGGCATTGGGGGGAATGGGGGGACGAGCAGTACTTC. As protein: CSVGHWGEWGDEQYF. The chain uses TRBV29-1 and TRBJ2-7, with D possibly matching TRBD2 (6 bases). This CDR3 region has 15 residues. CDR1 and CDR2 (germline): SQVTM, ANQGSEA. The germline V and J ends were trimmed by 4 bases and 5 bases, with 21 bases remaining between them.

The table lists this clone with a count of one. V gene TRBV5-6 combines with J gene TRBJ2-7; possibly TRBD1 for D (5 bases). Trimming removed 1 base at V and 4 bases at J, with 18 bases between. The CDR3 runs 16 residues. Germline CDR1 is SGHDT and CDR2 is YYEEEE. DNA for the CDR3: TGTGCCAGCAGCTTGCCCCAGGGCCGTATGAATTACGAGCAGTACTTC. This encodes CASSLPQGRMNYEQYF.

The genes are TRBV7-9 and TRBJ2-7; D unclear. This CDR3 spans 14 amino acids. Germline CDR1 and CDR2: SEHNR and FQNEAQ (reference sequence). Trimming took 1 base from V and 3 from J, leaving 10 bases between them. CDR3 residues: CASSLDDTVYEQYF. The DNA of the CDR3 is TGTGCCAGCAGCTTAGACGATACAGTCTACGAGCAGTACTTC.

This chain uses TRBV10-1 with TRBJ2-1, with 8 bases matching TRBD2. This CDR3 has 14 amino acids. J lost 10 bases, V lost 2 bases, and 7 bases had no gene match. Germline V gene data show CDR1 as WNHNN and CDR2 as SYGVQD (reference sequence). CDR3 DNA sequence: TGCGCCAGCAGTGAGGAACTGTCGGGAGGGGAGCAGTTCTTC. Residues: CASSEELSGGEQFF.